This T cell receptor beta chain was captured in a study of cytomegalovirus exposure and HLA in healthy donors. Trimming removed 5 bases from V and 0 bases from J; junction bases left unmatched: 4. CDR1 is GTSNPN, CDR2 SVGIG, per germline (reference sequence). The CDR3 loop spans 14 amino acids. In the case of this clone: Its target is not known.

PCR used 60 Vbeta primers and 13 Jbeta primers. Here immunoSEQ multiplex PCR was the method, and the copy in TCRdb shows in-frame clones only, minus some. The table records 90,000 to 140,000 clones, about 15% of them present only once. General study findings and limits: Previously analyzed data showed that most TCR beta V segments were productive at a frequency of about 87% or about 30%.

Sequencing was done on a sample of PBMCs. The rearrangement links TRBV30 to TRBJ1-5; 7 nucleotides line up with TRBD1. The clonotype originates from a female donor in good health and CMV-seronegative. In DNA form, the CDR3 reads TGTGCCTGGGGGACAGTCTATAGCAATCAGCCCCAGCATTTT. It yields the protein CAWGTVYSNQPQHF.